This T cell receptor beta chain is drawn from a study of T cells after yellow fever vaccination. The study made its TCR cDNA through 5'RACE template switching. That step introduced a universal primer site along with UMIs. MiXCR, applied by TCRdb to the 5' RACE reads, yields one record per CDR3 protein. Here the sample spans approximately 180,000 distinct CDR3 sequences, approximately 6% being singletons. V was pared by 5 bases and J by 7 bases, with 9 bases between. The V gene's germline CDR1 is MNHEY and CDR2 SVGEGT. The CDR3 is made up of 12 amino acids. The receptor comes from a man aged 18 to 35 who received the YFV17D yellow fever vaccine. The V and J genes are TRBV6-2 or TRBV6-3 and TRBJ1-5; D call uncertain. The source material was CD4+ T cells sorted from PBMCs, sampled on the day of the first yellow fever vaccination. The CDR3 region is CASSRSNQPQHF. The CDR3 DNA reads TGTGCCAGCAGTCGATCTAACCAGCCCCAGCATTTT.